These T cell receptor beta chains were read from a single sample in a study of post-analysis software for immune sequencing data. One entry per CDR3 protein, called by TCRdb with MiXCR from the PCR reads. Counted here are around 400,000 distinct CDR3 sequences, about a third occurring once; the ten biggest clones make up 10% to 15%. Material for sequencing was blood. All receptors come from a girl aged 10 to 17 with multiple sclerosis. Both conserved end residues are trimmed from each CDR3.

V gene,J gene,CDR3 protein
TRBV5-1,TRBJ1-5,ASSSRVEYSNQPQH
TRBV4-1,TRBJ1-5,ASSLEIVVVDQPQH
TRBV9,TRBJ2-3,ASSVGTSGGKDTQY
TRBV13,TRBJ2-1,ASSYQGTGPYNEQF
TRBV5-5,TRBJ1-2,ASSPPQGTSGYT
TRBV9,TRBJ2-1,ASSVELAGGQQF
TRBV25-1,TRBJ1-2,ASRGTGGDGYT
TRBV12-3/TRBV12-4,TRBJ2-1,ASSLGYTSPNEQF
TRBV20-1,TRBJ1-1,SALTGKNTEAF
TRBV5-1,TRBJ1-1,ASSFDPGGGTEAF
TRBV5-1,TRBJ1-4,ASSTGTPQEKLF
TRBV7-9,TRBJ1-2,ASSLAQISAGSYGCT
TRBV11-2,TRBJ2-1,ASSSPTGISSYNEQF
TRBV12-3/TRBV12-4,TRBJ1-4,ASSTAELKLF
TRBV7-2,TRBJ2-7,ASSLALAGTIYEQY
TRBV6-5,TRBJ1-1,ASSYSTRQSGVYTEAF
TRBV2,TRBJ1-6,ASITMDRVNSPLH
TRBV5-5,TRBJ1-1,ASSSRGYTEAF
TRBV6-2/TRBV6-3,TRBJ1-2,ASTLPGQTYGYT
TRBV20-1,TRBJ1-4,SARAATGDIVATNEKLF
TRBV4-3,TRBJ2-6,ASSQVSSGANVLT
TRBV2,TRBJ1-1,VSRPRGHTEAF
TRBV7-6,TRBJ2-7,ASSLGTGIEEQY
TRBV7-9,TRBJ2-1,ASSPPRALTYNEQF
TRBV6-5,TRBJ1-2,ASTQWGEGGYT
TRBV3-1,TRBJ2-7,ASSQEGRGLYEQY
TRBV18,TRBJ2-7,ASSPTQGHEQY
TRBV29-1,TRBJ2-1,SVEANGEQF
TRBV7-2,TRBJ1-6,ASSLGGGGGKPLH
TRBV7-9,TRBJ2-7,ASSSDRSSSYEQY
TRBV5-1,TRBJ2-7,ASSPGQLLDTRY
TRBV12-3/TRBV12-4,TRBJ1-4,ASGRGNEKLF
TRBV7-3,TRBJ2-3,ASSLTGGGKTDTQY
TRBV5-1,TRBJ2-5,ASSLGSTGGVEQY
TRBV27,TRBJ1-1,ASSFYGSEAF
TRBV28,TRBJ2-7,ASSFLGQGEQY
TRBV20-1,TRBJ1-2,SARGLQLAYGYT
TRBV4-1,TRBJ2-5,ASSPRVQGDGRNEQY
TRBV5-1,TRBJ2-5,ASSTVGGQTETQY
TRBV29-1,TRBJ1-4,SVASDITGPYSVRF
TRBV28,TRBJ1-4,ASSPTDRVDYATNEKLF
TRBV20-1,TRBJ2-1,SARDQGVAGGYYNEQF